This T cell receptor (beta chain) was retrieved from a study of OX40 agonist ivuxolimab in advanced cancers. Overall study context: The drug used for patients, ivuxolimab, was an agonistic anti-OX40 (CD134) antibody.

Baseline was the first blood sampling point, followed by cycle 4 day 1 and cycle 7 day 1. Of note for this clone: What it binds is not known.

V was shortened by 11 bases and J by 3 bases, with 11 bases between the two germline ends. Per germline, CDR1 MNHEY and CDR2 SVGAGI. This CDR3 spans 12 amino acids. TCRdb's copy holds only in-frame clones and misses some; the assay was immunoSEQ multiplex PCR. The profile covers tens of thousands of clones, with roughly 91% appearing a single time and 14% taken by the ten largest. Broader study findings: Clonal expansion from baseline to week 6 occurred in both CD4+ and CD8+ T cells.

The J gene is TRBJ2-1, the V gene TRBV6-5, with a possible D match to TRBD2 (6 bases). The sequence was collected from an adult with an advanced solid tumor such as melanoma, head and neck, liver or kidney cancer. Specimen: CD4+ or CD8+ T cells sorted from blood, collected in a trial of the OX40 agonist ivuxolimab. Here the CDR3 reads CACGDHYNEQFF. The CDR3 DNA reads as TGTGCCTGCGGGGACCACTACAATGAGCAGTTCTTC.